The entry below gives a single TCR beta chain sequence along with its context. This clone's antigen is unknown. Base qualities were left out, and no much larger clone turns up one base away. For sequencing of the TCRbeta CDR3 region, genomic DNA was extracted from the sorted cells. The immunoSEQ Assay was used for sequencing of TCRbeta CDR3 regions. TCRdb stores this immuneACCESS table with in-frame sequences only. Part of the clones is absent; in the studies checked, under half of the shortfall reflects unresolved V genes, and no reason is known for the rest. The sample includes approximately 69,000 clones, with 94% observed a single time. The ten largest make up approximately 14% of the sample. The sample is drawn from a study of OX40 agonist ivuxolimab in advanced cancers. Regarding the study in general: The costimulatory receptor OX40 (CD134) was targeted by ivuxolimab, a fully human IgG2 agonistic monoclonal antibody. Intravenous ivuxolimab was administered to patients every 2 weeks at six dose levels: 0.01, 0.1, 0.3, 1.5, 3 and 10 mg/kg. Of the approximately 54 dose-escalation patients, hepatocellular carcinoma was present in about 20, melanoma in some 15, renal cell carcinoma in 9 and head and neck cancer in 9. In the dose-escalation cohort, approximately 82% of patients were male, and the mean age was roughly 60 years with a range of roughly 23 to 79. Prior anti-PD-1, anti-PD-L1 or anti-CTLA-4 therapy was permitted, and checkpoint inhibitors had been received by about 44% of dose-escalation patients. Partial responses occurred in three dose-escalation patients: two with cutaneous melanoma and one with hepatocellular carcinoma. Peripheral TCRbeta sequencing aimed to test whether ivuxolimab altered TCR sequence diversity and caused clonal T-cell expansion. The paper describes the monotherapy dose-escalation part (N = 52 patients) of the phase I trial of ivuxolimab.

The trial excluded patients who had a history of autoimmune disease or who were on systemic immunosuppression. Peripheral blood for TCR sequencing was drawn from every dose cohort at baseline, at cycle 4 day 1 and at cycle 7 day 1. The samples were drawn from a first-in-human, open-label, multicenter phase I dose-escalation trial of ivuxolimab. Adults with locally advanced or metastatic head and neck squamous cell, hepatocellular, melanoma or renal cell carcinoma were enrolled in the trial. CD4+ and CD8+ T cells were sorted separately from peripheral blood before TCR sequencing. General findings and caveats noted by the study authors: Clonal expansion of both CD4+ and CD8+ blood T cells was observed from baseline to week 6 at doses 0.1 to 3.0 mg/kg. On average, CD8+ T cells showed more expanded clones than CD4+ T cells after ivuxolimab. Low levels of normalized T-cell clonal expansion were also seen in some patients who did not respond. In the 0.1-3.0 mg/kg groups, partial responders had among the lowest normalized peripheral clonal expansion, particularly in CD8+ T cells. Antigen specificity was not determined for the clonally expanded peripheral T cells.

The material sequenced was CD4+ or CD8+ T cells sorted from blood, taken in a trial of the OX40 agonist ivuxolimab. The clonotype originates from an adult with an advanced solid tumor such as melanoma, head and neck, liver or kidney cancer.

The DNA is as follows: TGTGCCAGCAGCTTGGACAGGGCCGAGCAGTACTTC. Translation gives CASSLDRAEQYF. The chain was built from TRBV5-4 and TRBJ2-7; TRBD1 is a weak D gene call, 6 bases matching. The CDR3 holds 12 amino acids from the cysteine to the phenylalanine. Of the read, only the CDR3 DNA is kept; its 36 bases are in frame from base 1. V is pared back by 0 bases and J by 6 bases, with 7 bases lying between the germline termini. In the germline V gene (reference sequence), CDR1 corresponds to SGHNT and CDR2 to YYREEE.